The rows below give T cell receptor beta chains drawn from one sample of a study of blood T cell repertoires in COVID-19. Assay used: immunoSEQ multiplex PCR; TCRdb lists only in-frame clones, some missing. The table records around 620,000 clones, over 80% of them present only once. Sequencing was carried out using peripheral blood. These TCRs come from a woman aged 18-29 years with acute or convalescent COVID-19. The CDR3 runs from the conserved cysteine through the conserved F or W. The order of the fields is CDR3 length, D gene, clone size, J gene, V gene, CDR3 DNA, CDR3 protein. A D gene is named only where the DNA matches it firmly. For some rows the clone size is stated as once, few or many, or as a class when expanded; others skip it.

len: 15; d_gene: TRBD1; abundance: NA; j_gene: TRBJ2-7; v_gene: TRBV10-3; CDR3nt: TGTGCCATCAGTGAATCCGGGACAGGGATCCACGAGCAGTACTTC; CDR3aa: CAISESGTGIHEQYF
len: 14; d_gene: TRBD1; abundance: NA; j_gene: TRBJ2-7; v_gene: TRBV10-2; CDR3nt: TGCGCCAGCAGGCAACGACAGGGCGCCTACGAGCAGTACTTC; CDR3aa: CASRQRQGAYEQYF
len: 15; d_gene: TRBD1; abundance: NA; j_gene: TRBJ1-6; v_gene: TRBV5-4; CDR3nt: TGTGCCAGCAGCGCCGGGACAGGGTTTACTTCACCCCTCCACTTT; CDR3aa: CASSAGTGFTSPLHF
len: 15; d_gene: TRBD1; abundance: NA; j_gene: TRBJ2-3; v_gene: TRBV4-3; CDR3nt: TGCGCCAGCAGCCAACAGGGGGATGGCACAGATACGCAGTATTTT; CDR3aa: CASSQQGDGTDTQYF
len: 16; d_gene: NA; abundance: NA; j_gene: TRBJ2-1; v_gene: TRBV5-6; CDR3nt: TGTGCCAGCAGCTTTGGTTCCGGGGGAACCTACAATGAGCAGTTCTTC; CDR3aa: CASSFGSGGTYNEQFF
len: 15; d_gene: NA; abundance: NA; j_gene: TRBJ2-7; v_gene: TRBV6-5; CDR3nt: TGTGCCAGCAGAGCCCGGGACTTCTTGTCCTACGAGCAGTACTTC; CDR3aa: CASRARDFLSYEQYF
len: 15; d_gene: NA; abundance: once; j_gene: TRBJ2-4; v_gene: TRBV5-1; CDR3nt: TGCGCCAGCAGCTTGGCCGGTCCAGCCAAAAACATTCAGTACTTC; CDR3aa: CASSLAGPAKNIQYF
len: 16; d_gene: TRBD1; abundance: NA; j_gene: TRBJ1-1; v_gene: TRBV5-1; CDR3nt: TGCGCCAGCAGCTTCGGGGACAGGAGCATGAGCGCTGAAGCTTTCTTT; CDR3aa: CASSFGDRSMSAEAFF
len: 14; d_gene: TRBD1; abundance: once; j_gene: TRBJ1-2; v_gene: TRBV27; CDR3nt: TGTGCCAGCAGTTCACTGACAGGGGGCTATGGCTACACCTTC; CDR3aa: CASSSLTGGYGYTF
len: 15; d_gene: NA; abundance: NA; j_gene: TRBJ1-4; v_gene: TRBV13; CDR3nt: TGTGCCAGCAGCTTATGGGGGCAGCCTAATGAAAAACTGTTTTTT; CDR3aa: CASSLWGQPNEKLFF
len: 12; d_gene: TRBD2; abundance: NA; j_gene: TRBJ2-7; v_gene: TRBV20-1; CDR3nt: TGCAGTGCTAGTGCTAGCGGCTACGAGCAGTACTTC; CDR3aa: CSASASGYEQYF
len: 13; d_gene: NA; abundance: NA; j_gene: TRBJ1-1; v_gene: TRBV7-7; CDR3nt: TGTGTCGGGAGGGGAACGGGGGACACTGAAGCTTTCTTT; CDR3aa: CVGRGTGDTEAFF
len: 15; d_gene: TRBD1; abundance: NA; j_gene: TRBJ1-5; v_gene: TRBV7-8; CDR3nt: TGTGCCAGCAGCGGACAGGGGGCGAGCAATCAGCCCCAGCATTTT; CDR3aa: CASSGQGASNQPQHF
len: 17; d_gene: TRBD2; abundance: NA; j_gene: TRBJ2-2; v_gene: TRBV6-2/TRBV6-3; CDR3nt: TGTGCCAGCAGTAGGGGACTAGCGGGGGGATACACCGGGGAGCTGTTTTTT; CDR3aa: CASSRGLAGGYTGELFF